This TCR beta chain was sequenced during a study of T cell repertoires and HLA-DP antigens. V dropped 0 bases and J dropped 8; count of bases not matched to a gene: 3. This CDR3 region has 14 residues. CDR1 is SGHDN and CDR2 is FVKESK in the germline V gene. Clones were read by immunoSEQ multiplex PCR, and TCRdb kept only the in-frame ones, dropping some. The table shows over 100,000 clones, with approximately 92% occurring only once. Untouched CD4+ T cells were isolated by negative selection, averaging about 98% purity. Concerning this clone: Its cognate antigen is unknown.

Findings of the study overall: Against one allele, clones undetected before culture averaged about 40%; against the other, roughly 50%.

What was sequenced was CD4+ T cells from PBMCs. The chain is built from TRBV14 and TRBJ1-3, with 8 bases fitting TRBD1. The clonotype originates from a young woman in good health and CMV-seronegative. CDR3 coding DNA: TGTGCCAGCAGCCAAGAGGACAGGGTTGACACCATATATTTT. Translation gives CASSQEDRVDTIYF.